The T cell receptor (beta chain) described here comes from a study of siplizumab effects on memory and regulatory T cells. CDR3 length: 15 amino acids. In germline, CDR1 is MRHNA, CDR2 SNTAGT. V was trimmed by 9 bases and J by 0 bases, leaving 15 bases between them. Assay used: immunoSEQ multiplex PCR; TCRdb lists only in-frame clones, some missing. The data hold about 52,000 clones, with 95% to 97% observed a single time. Whole-study results and caveats: Siplizumab, the agent tested, significantly reduced alloreactive sequences traceable to unstimulated CD4+ memory cells. Mappable CD4+ clones that were alloreactive averaged 68.8% Treg-derived with siplizumab versus roughly 27% in controls. Proliferating siplizumab-culture Treg suppressive function went unconfirmed. The alloresponse seemed to draw substantially on naive T cells, which appeared more diverse than memory cells.

In the case of this clone: Its antigen is not identified.

The rearrangement joins TRBV6-4 to TRBJ1-5; D possibly corresponds to TRBD1 (5 bases). This sequence originates from a human donor in good health. The sequenced sample consisted of naive CD4+ T cells sorted from blood. For the CDR3, the DNA is TGTGCCAGAGGGGTTTCGACAGATAGCAATCAGCCCCAGCATTTT. Its protein product is CARGVSTDSNQPQHF.